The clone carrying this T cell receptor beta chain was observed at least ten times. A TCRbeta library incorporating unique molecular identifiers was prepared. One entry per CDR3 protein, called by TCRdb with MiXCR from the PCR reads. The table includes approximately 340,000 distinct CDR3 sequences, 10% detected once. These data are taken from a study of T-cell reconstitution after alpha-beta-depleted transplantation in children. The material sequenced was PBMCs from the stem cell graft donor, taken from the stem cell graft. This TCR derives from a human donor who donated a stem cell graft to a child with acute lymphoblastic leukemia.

In DNA form, the CDR3 reads TGTGCCAGCAGCTCTAGGAGTGGGGAGCAGTTCTTC. Protein product: CASSSRSGEQFF. The chain recombines TRBV7-9 with TRBJ2-1; D remains ambiguous. CDR1 is SEHNR and CDR2 is FQNEAQ in the germline V gene (reference sequence). The CDR3 consists of 12 residues. V shed 4 bases and J shed 10 bases, with 11 bases lying between them.